Listed here is a single T cell receptor (beta chain). The sample comes from a study of blood T cell repertoires in COVID-19. J lost 6 bases, V lost 8 bases, and 6 bases had no gene match. The germline gives CDR1 ENHRY, CDR2 SYGVKD. The CDR3 is 13 residues long. Using immunoSEQ multiplex PCR, the repertoire was profiled, and TCRdb retains in-frame clones only, with some absent. Found here are some 99,000 clones, about 86% of them singletons; the top ten hold over 10%. The source of this sequence is a woman aged 55-70 years in a cohort sampled during active or convalescent COVID-19. V and J are TRBV10-3 and TRBJ1-1; 10 nucleotides line up with TRBD1. The sample was peripheral blood. The CDR3 sequence is CAIGDRGAAEAFF. CDR3 DNA: TGTGCCATCGGGGACAGGGGTGCCGCTGAAGCTTTCTTT.